The 10 T cell receptor beta chains listed next were all sequenced from one sample in a study of cytomegalovirus exposure and HLA in healthy donors. Sequenced by immunoSEQ multiplex PCR; TCRdb stores in-frame clones only, minus some. The sample yields about 92,000 clones, 90% to 95% seen once. The sequenced material came from PBMCs. These TCRs come from a woman aged 25 to 39 in good health and CMV-seropositive.

This CDR3 reads CASSLAGGLAGIGYEQYF. CDR3 coding DNA: TGTGCCAGCAGCTTAGCGGGAGGACTAGCGGGAATAGGGTACGAGCAGTACTTC. The chain carries TRBV7-9 and TRBJ2-7; TRBD2 agrees at 12 bases. CDR1 and CDR2 (germline): SEHNR, FQNEAQ (reference sequence). The CDR3 spans 18 residues. Trimming removed 0 bases from V and 4 bases from J; junction bases left unmatched: 10.

V gene TRBV6-5 combines with J gene TRBJ1-2; D gene unclear. With 0 bases removed from V and 7 bases from J, the gap between germline ends came to 9 bases. Germline V gene sequence: CDR1 MNHEY, CDR2 SVGAGI. This CDR3 contains 13 residues. CDR3 bases: TGTGCCAGCAGTTACTCGAGGAGCGGTGGCTACACCTTC. Translation: CASSYSRSGGYTF.

V usage is TRBV27 and J usage is TRBJ2-5; 12 bases match TRBD2. The CDR3 spans 16 residues. Germline CDR1 reads MNHEY; CDR2 reads SMNVEV (reference sequence). V was pared by 7 bases and J by 3 bases, with 9 bases of the junction left unmatched. This chain's CDR3 is CASNLSTSGRKETQYF. CDR3 nucleotides: TGTGCCAGCAATCTCTCGACTAGCGGGAGAAAAGAGACCCAGTACTTC.

This clone is a singleton in its sample. The rearrangement joins TRBV13 to TRBJ2-1, with 9 positions matching TRBD2. Per the germline V gene, CDR1 is PRHDT and CDR2 is FYEKMQ (reference sequence). CDR3 length equals 16 residues. V gave up 0 bases and J gave up 12 bases; unmatched junction bases: 12. The CDR3: CASSLGLAGQTGGQFF. As DNA, the CDR3 is TGTGCCAGCAGCTTAGGCCTAGCGGGGCAAACGGGGGGGCAGTTCTTC.

The chain joins TRBV9 to TRBJ1-3; the D gene is possibly TRBD1 (5 bases). Trimming removed 0 bases from V and 1 base from J, with 8 bases in between. The CDR3 runs to 15 residues. Germline loops: CDR1 SGDLS, CDR2 YYNGEE. The CDR3 reads CASSVGGESGNTIYF. CDR3 bases: TGTGCCAGCAGCGTAGGGGGGGAGTCTGGAAACACCATATATTTT.

The chain combines TRBV4-1 with TRBJ1-2, with D uncertain. The V gene lost 1 base and the J gene lost 6 bases, with 18 bases spanning the gap. The CDR3 is made up of 16 amino acids. The germline V gene has CDR1 MGHRA and CDR2 YSYEKL. CDR3 sequence reads: CASSQVDLGYYHGYTF. CDR3 bases: TGCGCCAGCAGCCAAGTTGATCTCGGGTATTATCATGGCTACACCTTC.

V is TRBV7-9 and J is TRBJ2-1; D not resolved. Germline CDR1 SEHNR, CDR2 FQNEAQ (reference sequence). The CDR3 sequence is 11 residues long. The V end was cut by 5 bases, the J end by 5 bases, with 4 bases between. CDR3 sequence: CASSLNNEQFF. The CDR3 DNA sequence: TGTGCCAGCAGCCTAAACAATGAGCAGTTCTTC.

CDR3 region: CASSGTAGTDYHEQYF. CDR3 DNA sequence: TGTGCCAGCAGCGGTACCGCCGGGACTGACTACCACGAGCAGTACTTC. This chain links TRBV9 with TRBJ2-7, with a weak D call TRBD2 (6 bases). The CDR3 loop spans 16 amino acids. Germline V gene sequence: CDR1 SGDLS, CDR2 YYNGEE. Trimming took off 3 bases at V and 5 bases at J, with 21 bases between the two ends. The full variable domain, in which reference TRBV9 and TRBJ2-7 provide the parts outside the CDR3, is DSGVTQTPKHLITATGQRVTLRCSPRSGDLSVYWYQQSLDQGLQFLIQYYNGEERAKGNILERFSAQQFPDLHSELNLSSLELGDSALYFCASSGTAGTDYHEQYFGPGTRLTVT.

This clone was observed a single time. The chain recombines TRBV19 with TRBJ2-1; D is undetermined. The CDR3 has 13 amino acids. Trimming removed 0 bases at V and 3 bases at J, with 3 bases between. CDR1 and CDR2 (germline): LNHDA, SQIVND (reference sequence). CDR3 protein: CASSIDGYNEQFF. The CDR3 nucleotides read TGTGCCAGTAGTATAGACGGCTACAATGAGCAGTTCTTC. Full variable domain (missing parts from reference TRBV19 and TRBJ2-1): DGGITQSPKYLFRKEGQNVTLSCEQNLNHDAMYWYRQDPGQGLRLIYYSQIVNDFQKGDIAEGYSVSREKKESFPLTVTSAQKNPTAFYLCASSIDGYNEQFFGPGTRLTVL.

This chain links TRBV11-2 with TRBJ2-7, with 11 bases aligning to TRBD2. This CDR3 comprises 18 residues. The V gene's germline CDR1 is SGHAT and CDR2 FQNNGV. The trim removed 5 bases at V and 5 bases at J, leaving 17 bases unmatched. CDR3 residues: CASSRKLAGEAWGDEQYF. As DNA, the CDR3 is TGTGCCAGCAGCCGAAAACTAGCGGGAGAAGCCTGGGGCGACGAGCAGTACTTC.